The T cell receptor (beta chain) under discussion was sequenced for a study of early T cells in non-severe SARS-CoV-2 infection. Study as a whole: The sequenced material was bulk RNA from unsorted whole blood, and its chains were unpaired.

CDR3 length: 14 amino acids. The V gene's germline CDR1 is SGHAT and CDR2 FQNNGV. The V gene lost 5 bases and the J gene lost 5 bases, with 16 bases spanning the gap. Study observations and caveats: The VDJdb matching leaned toward anti-spike CD8 responses and overlooked private and CD4 specificities.

Note on this clonotype: The antigen is undetermined.

Individual cDNA molecules were tagged with unique molecular identifiers, the study reported. Each CDR3 protein gets one entry after TCRdb re-called the 5' RACE reads with MiXCR. Of over 20,000 distinct CDR3 sequences listed, 5.5% to 7% are singletons. The material sequenced was whole blood. This receptor was obtained from an adult who was a healthcare worker with PCR-confirmed SARS-CoV-2 infection or an uninfected control (not recorded which). The chain recombines TRBV11-2 with TRBJ2-7; the D gene is possibly TRBD2 (6 bases). CDR3 sequence (DNA): TGTGCCAGCAGCCCCAGCAAGGGGAGGAACGAGCAGTACTTC. Its translation is CASSPSKGRNEQYF.